What follows describes a single TCR beta chain. Its antigen is not known. CDR1 LNHDA and CDR2 SQIVND come from the germline V gene (reference sequence). This CDR3 spans 15 amino acids. Losses at the gene ends were 8 bases for V and 0 bases for J; bases not matched to a gene: 8. These data belong to a study of T cell responses to AZD1222 COVID-19 vaccine. Study-level findings and limits: Following two doses of AZD1222, Spike-specific TCR breadth and depth rose. Recipients of AZD1222 seropositive at baseline numbered only 5 to 7.

Profiled with immunoSEQ multiplex PCR; TCRdb holds only in-frame clones, not every one. The sample has 120,000 or so clones, over 80% seen once. This sample comprised peripheral blood, obtained on day 0 of AZD1222 vaccination. The gene calls are TRBV19 and TRBJ2-7; 9 bases are a match to TRBD1. The clonotype was recovered from an adult in good health. The CDR3 bases are TGTGCCAGTCAGACCGGGACAGGGCACTCCTACGAGCAGTACTTC. Protein: CASQTGTGHSYEQYF.